This entry lists 28 T cell receptor beta chains sequenced from one sample in a study of blood T cell repertoires in COVID-19. Here immunoSEQ multiplex PCR was the method, and the copy in TCRdb shows in-frame clones only, minus some. The table includes roughly 200,000 clones, 87% detected once. What was sequenced was PBMCs or T cells enriched from blood (not recorded which). These receptor sequences come from a woman between 25 and 40 years old who had recovered from COVID-19.

This clone was recorded once. The chain employs TRBV28 and TRBJ2-2; 11 bases agree with TRBD2. Germline V gene data show CDR1 as MDHEN and CDR2 as SYDVKM. Germline trimming cut 5 bases from V and 5 bases from J; bases unmatched to any gene: 1. CDR3 size: 14 residues. In DNA, the CDR3 is TGTGCCAGCAGTAGGACTAGCGGGACCGGGGAGCTGTTTTTT. Its translation is CASSRTSGTGELFF.

This chain connects TRBV19 to TRBJ1-1, with 8 nucleotides matching TRBD1. The CDR3 runs to 19 residues. Germline V gene data show CDR1 as LNHDA and CDR2 as SQIVND (reference sequence). Trimming took 7 bases from V and 5 from J; bases not matched to a gene: 24. DNA for the CDR3: TGTGCCAGTAATTCCAGGTCAGGACAGGGAAAATTCCGGGGGACTGAAGCTTTCTTT. It codes for CASNSRSGQGKFRGTEAFF. Full variable domain (rest looked up from reference TRBV19 and TRBJ1-1): DGGITQSPKYLFRKEGQNVTLSCEQNLNHDAMYWYRQDPGQGLRLIYYSQIVNDFQKGDIAEGYSVSREKKESFPLTVTSAQKNPTAFYLCASNSRSGQGKFRGTEAFFGQGTRLTVV.

The chain has TRBV7-2 and TRBJ2-1; TRBD2 aligns across 7 bases. Germline loops: CDR1 SGHTA, CDR2 FQGNSA. The length of the CDR3 is 17 residues. The junction had 13 bases not matched to a gene; V was cut back by 8 bases and J by 0 bases. For the CDR3, the DNA is TGTGCCAGCGCCCGCCATTTAGCGGGTGCCTCCTACAATGAGCAGTTCTTC. Residues: CASARHLAGASYNEQFF.

Here the CDR3 DNA reads TGTGCCAGCAGCCACAGGGTGGGCGATCAGCCCCAGCATTTT. Residues: CASSHRVGDQPQHF. This rearrangement joins TRBV27 to TRBJ1-5; maybe TRBD1 (6 bases). The CDR3 contains 14 residues. V lost 6 bases and J 5 bases, leaving 14 bases between the germline ends. CDR1 MNHEY and CDR2 SMNVEV come from the germline V gene (reference sequence).

This sequence joins TRBV25-1 and TRBJ1-1; no reliable D call. Germline lookup yields CDR1 MGHDK and CDR2 SYGVNS. The CDR3 length is 13 residues. V dropped 8 bases and J dropped 1 base, with 11 bases sitting between them. The CDR3 nucleotides read TGTGCCAGCGAGGACGGAGGGAACACTGAAGCTTTCTTT. Translation: CASEDGGNTEAFF. Full variable domain (outside the CDR3, taken from reference TRBV25-1 and TRBJ1-1): EADIYQTPRYLVIGTGKKITLECSQTMGHDKMYWYQQDPGMELHLIHYSYGVNSTEKGDLSSESTVSRIRTEHFPLTLESARPSHTSQYLCASEDGGNTEAFFGQGTRLTVV.

The V and J genes are TRBV18 and TRBJ1-1, with D uncertain. The CDR3 covers 13 residues. The germline V gene encodes CDR1 KGHSH and CDR2 LQKENI. The V end lost 8 bases, the J end lost 1 base, and 11 bases lay between the germline ends. The CDR3 DNA follows: TGTGCCAGCGCAACTTCAGGGAACACTGAAGCTTTCTTT. It specifies CASATSGNTEAFF.

This clone has a handful of counts. Other DNA variants within this sample encode the same CDR3. The genes are TRBV5-1 and TRBJ2-1, with 9 bases matching TRBD2. The CDR3 sequence is 14 residues long. V shed 3 bases and J 4 bases; nucleotides not matched to a gene: 2. Germline loops: CDR1 SGHRS, CDR2 YFSETQ. CDR3 sequence reads: CASSSGLAYNEQFF. The CDR3 DNA is TGCGCCAGCAGCTCGGGACTAGCTTACAATGAGCAGTTCTTC.

J is TRBJ2-7 and V is TRBV4-1, with 10 bases fitting TRBD2. Germline V CDR1 and CDR2: MGHRA, YSYEKL. V dropped 1 base and J dropped 6; count of bases not matched to a gene: 9. The CDR3 length is 16 residues. The CDR3 loop is CASSQGSSGRQTEQYF. In DNA form, the CDR3 reads TGCGCCAGCAGCCAAGGGTCTAGCGGGAGACAAACCGAGCAGTACTTC.

The chain employs TRBV6-2 or TRBV6-3 and TRBJ2-5, with 9 bases that match TRBD2. The CDR3 loop spans 15 amino acids. V was clipped by 2 bases and J by 5 bases; unmatched bases: 6. CDR1 and CDR2 (germline): MNHEY, SVGEGT. In DNA, the CDR3 is TGTGCCAGCAGTTACGCCCTAGCGGGGTCGGAGACCCAGTACTTC. It codes for CASSYALAGSETQYF.

The gene calls are TRBV2 and TRBJ2-1, with a weak D call TRBD2 (5 bases). Trimming pared 0 bases from V and 4 bases from J, leaving 16 bases between. This CDR3 comprises 17 residues. CDR1 is SNHLY and CDR2 is FYNNEI in the germline V gene. CDR3 protein: CASSEAVIATRYNEQFF. The CDR3 bases are TGTGCCAGCAGTGAAGCGGTAATAGCGACGAGATACAATGAGCAGTTCTTC.

The table lists this clone with a count of one. The CDR3 nucleotides read TGCGCCAGCAGCCATTTAGCGGGTGGCACCTACGAGCAGTACTTC. Encoded protein: CASSHLAGGTYEQYF. This sequence joins TRBV4-3 and TRBJ2-7; 7 nucleotides line up with TRBD2. The CDR3 is 15 amino acids. J gave up 2 bases and V 3 bases, and 7 bases lay outside the gene matches. The V gene's germline CDR1 is LGHNA and CDR2 YSLEER.

This chain connects TRBV4-3 to TRBJ1-2; D is unclear. Germline V gives CDR1 LGHNA, CDR2 YSLEER. The CDR3 runs to 13 residues. V was shortened by 1 base and J by 6 bases, with 9 bases between the two germline ends. For the CDR3, the DNA is TGCGCCAGCAGCCAAGCCCTTGGAGATGGCTACACCTTC. This codes for CASSQALGDGYTF.

V gene TRBV3-1 (or the pseudogene TRBV3-2) combines with J gene TRBJ2-6; TRBD1 matches at 9 bases. The germline gives CDR1 LGHDT, CDR2 YNNKEL (reference sequence). V lost 2 bases, J lost 0 bases, and 2 bases stayed unmatched. The CDR3 extends over 17 amino acids. CDR3 sequence reads: CASSQTGGSSGANVLTF. DNA of the CDR3: TGTGCCAGCAGCCAAACAGGGGGCAGCTCTGGGGCCAACGTCCTGACTTTC.

This chain uses TRBV24-1 with TRBJ2-2, with D maybe TRBD1 (6 bases). Deletions cut 4 bases from V and 0 bases from J, with 11 bases between. The CDR3 extends over 16 amino acids. Germline V gene lookup returns CDR1 KGHDR and CDR2 SFDVKD. CDR3 sequence: CATSDSDSSNTGELFF. For the CDR3, the DNA is TGTGCCACCAGTGACTCGGACAGCTCGAACACCGGGGAGCTGTTTTTT.

The chain uses TRBV12-3 or TRBV12-4 and TRBJ1-2; 10 bases agree with TRBD1. The CDR3 runs 13 residues. After removal of 7 bases from V and 8 bases from J, the junction contained 7 bases not matched to a gene. CDR3 nucleotides: TGTGCCAGCAACTACGGGACAGGGGACGGCTACACCTTC. This translates into CASNYGTGDGYTF.

This sequence joins TRBV7-2 and TRBJ2-1; maybe TRBD2 (5 bases). This CDR3 has 13 residues. CDR1 is SGHTA, CDR2 FQGNSA, per germline. Trimming shortened V by 0 bases and J by 7 bases, and 7 bases separated the two germline ends. Here the CDR3 DNA reads TGTGCCAGCAGCTTAGCCCGGGGTAATGAGCAGTTCTTC. Protein: CASSLARGNEQFF.

The chain combines TRBV2 with TRBJ2-3, with 10 bases aligning to TRBD2. The CDR3 has 15 residues. Trimming cost V 4 bases and J 1 base; bases outside gene matches: 2. Germline V gives CDR1 SNHLY, CDR2 FYNNEI. The CDR3 loop is CASSGLAGRTDTQYF. CDR3 in DNA: TGTGCCAGCAGTGGACTAGCGGGTCGCACAGATACGCAGTATTTT.

The rearrangement joins TRBV11-2 to TRBJ1-3; weak D call: TRBD1 (5 bases). The CDR3 is made up of 14 amino acids. Looked up from germline, CDR1 is SGHAT and CDR2 is FQNNGV. V gave up 5 bases and J gave up 5 bases, with 13 bases separating them. CDR3 nucleotide sequence: TGTGCCAGCAGCATACAGGACCGAAGAAACACCATATATTTT. This codes for CASSIQDRRNTIYF.

The J gene is TRBJ1-1, the V gene TRBV2; tentatively, D is TRBD1 (5 bases). Per the germline V gene, CDR1 is SNHLY and CDR2 is FYNNEI. Trimming took off 3 bases at V and 1 base at J, with 6 bases between the two ends. The CDR3 spans 13 residues. CDR3 nucleotide sequence: TGTGCCAGCAGTGAGGACACGAACACTGAAGCTTTCTTT. It translates to CASSEDTNTEAFF.

V gene TRBV6-5 combines with J gene TRBJ2-5; 7 bases are shared with TRBD1. Germline lookup yields CDR1 MNHEY and CDR2 SVGAGI. The ends lost 2 bases at V and 1 base at J; junction bases unmatched: 1. The CDR3 has 14 residues. CDR3: CASSYGTAQETQYF. The CDR3 DNA sequence: TGTGCCAGCAGTTACGGGACAGCCCAAGAGACCCAGTACTTC.

This clone was counted a single time. This chain links TRBV5-1 with TRBJ2-6; D gene uncertain. The V end lost 0 bases, the J end lost 0 bases, and 7 bases lay between the germline ends. The CDR3 runs 16 residues. CDR1 and CDR2 (germline): SGHRS, YFSETQ. The CDR3 sequence: CASSLAGGSGANVLTF. DNA of the CDR3: TGCGCCAGCAGCTTGGCAGGTGGCTCTGGGGCCAACGTCCTGACTTTC.

This sequence joins TRBV5-1 and TRBJ1-6; a possible D gene is TRBD1 (6 bases). Looked up from germline, CDR1 is SGHRS and CDR2 is YFSETQ. The CDR3 has 14 amino acids. The ends were cut back, 4 bases at V and 7 bases at J, with 12 bases in the middle. The CDR3 DNA sequence: TGCGCCAGCAGCCTCGGGACATGGAATTCACCCCTCCACTTT. Translation: CASSLGTWNSPLHF.

The chain has TRBV6-5 and TRBJ1-1; TRBD1 agrees at 9 bases. The CDR3 contains 14 residues. Germline CDR1 MNHEY, CDR2 SVGAGI. The ends lost 7 bases at V and 1 base at J; junction bases unmatched: 4. CDR3 protein: CASKWDRENTEAFF. CDR3 DNA sequence: TGTGCCAGCAAATGGGACAGGGAGAACACTGAAGCTTTCTTT.

This chain joins TRBV18 and TRBJ2-1; tentative D call: TRBD2 (5 bases). V was cut by 0 bases and J by 4 bases, with 7 bases left in between. The V gene's germline CDR1 is KGHSH and CDR2 LQKENI. CDR3 length: 14 residues. The CDR3 is CASSPPTSYNEQFF. The CDR3 DNA is TGTGCCAGCTCACCACCTACTAGTTACAATGAGCAGTTCTTC. The variable domain in full, with the rest retrieved from reference TRBV18 and TRBJ2-1, is NAGVMQNPRHLVRRRGQEARLRCSPMKGHSHVYWYRQLPEEGLKFMVYLQKENIIDESGMPKERFSAEFPKEGPSILRIQQVVRGDSAAYFCASSPPTSYNEQFFGPGTRLTVL.

The rearrangement joins TRBV24-1 to TRBJ2-1, with D tentatively TRBD2 (7 bases). The ends were cut back, 9 bases at V and 3 bases at J, with 14 bases in the middle. The CDR3 is made up of 14 amino acids. Per germline, CDR1 KGHDR and CDR2 SFDVKD. This CDR3 is CATRGGGGYNEQFF. The CDR3 DNA sequence: TGTGCCACCCGGGGAGGGGGGGGCTACAATGAGCAGTTCTTC.

V gene TRBV12-5 combines with J gene TRBJ1-2; the D is unclear. Between the trimmed V and J ends, which lost 4 bases and 6 bases, there was a span of 6 bases. Germline loops: CDR1 LGHNT, CDR2 FRNRAP. The CDR3 sequence is 11 residues long. For the CDR3, the DNA is TGTGCTAGTGGTTCTACCCATGGCTACACCTTC. It codes for CASGSTHGYTF.

The V gene is TRBV5-1, the J gene TRBJ1-2, with 8 bases fitting TRBD1. With V trimmed by 4 bases and J by 2 bases, 7 bases remained unmatched. This CDR3 spans 15 amino acids. The germline CDR1 and CDR2 sequences are SGHRS and YFSETQ. The CDR3: CASSRGTGQNYGYTF. CDR3 in DNA: TGCGCCAGCAGCCGGGGGACAGGACAAAACTATGGCTACACCTTC.

The chain uses TRBV4-1 and TRBJ2-2; 13 positions agree with TRBD2. The trim removed 6 bases at V and 6 bases at J, leaving 4 bases unmatched. CDR3 size: 15 residues. Germline values: CDR1 MGHRA, CDR2 YSYEKL. The CDR3 sequence is CASRRGLAGSGELFF. CDR3 nucleotides: TGCGCCAGCAGGAGGGGACTAGCGGGGTCCGGGGAGCTGTTTTTT.